This T cell receptor beta chain was captured by sequencing in a study of molecular identifiers for immune sequencing clone quantification. Naive CD8 T cells were picked out by sorting for CD8+CD4-CCR7+CD45RA+. This clonotype was observed at least ten times. Listed TCR primers and previously described methods were used for bulk TCR libraries. MiXCR was run by TCRdb on the PCR reads, yielding one entry per CDR3 protein. The sample has fewer than 350,000 distinct CDR3 sequences; around a fifth are singletons. What was sequenced was naive CD8+ T cells from blood, with Jurkat cell RNA spiked in. The subset was: FACS-sorted CD8+CD4-CCR7+CD45RA+ naive T cells. This sequence was found in a human donor in good health. Some libraries in this study had Jurkat cell RNA spiked in.

CDR3 amino acids: CASSLARAGDAETQYF. The CDR3 region has the DNA TGTGCCAGCAGCTTAGCCAGGGCGGGAGATGCGGAGACCCAGTACTTC. This chain connects TRBV7-2 to TRBJ2-5; 7 bases agree with TRBD2. The CDR3 has 16 amino acids. Per the germline V gene, CDR1 is SGHTA and CDR2 is FQGNSA. The V segment lost 0 bases and the J segment 5 bases; nucleotides outside the gene matches: 9.